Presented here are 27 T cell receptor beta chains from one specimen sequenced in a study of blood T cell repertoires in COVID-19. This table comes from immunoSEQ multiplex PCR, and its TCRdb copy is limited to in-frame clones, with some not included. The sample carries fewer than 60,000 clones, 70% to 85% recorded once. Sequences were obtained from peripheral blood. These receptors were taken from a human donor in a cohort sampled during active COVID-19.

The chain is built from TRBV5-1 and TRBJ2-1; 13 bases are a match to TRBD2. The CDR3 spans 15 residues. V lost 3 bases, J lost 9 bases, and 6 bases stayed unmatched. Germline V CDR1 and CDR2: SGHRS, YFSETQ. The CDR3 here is CASSWGTSGKGEQFF. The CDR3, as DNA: TGCGCCAGCAGCTGGGGGACTAGCGGGAAAGGTGAGCAGTTCTTC.

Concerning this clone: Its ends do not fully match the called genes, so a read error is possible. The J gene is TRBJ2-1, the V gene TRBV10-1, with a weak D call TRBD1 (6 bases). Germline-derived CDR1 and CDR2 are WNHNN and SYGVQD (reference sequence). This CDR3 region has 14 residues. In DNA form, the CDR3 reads TGCGCCAGCAGTGATGAACTAGGGGACAATGTGCAGTTCTTC. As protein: CASSDELGDNVQFF.

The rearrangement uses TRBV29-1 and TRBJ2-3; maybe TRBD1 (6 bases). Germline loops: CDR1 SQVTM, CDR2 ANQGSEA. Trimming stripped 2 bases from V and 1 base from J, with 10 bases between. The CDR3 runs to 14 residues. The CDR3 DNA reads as TGCAGCGTTGAAACAGGGACCGGCACAGATACGCAGTATTTT. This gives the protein CSVETGTGTDTQYF.

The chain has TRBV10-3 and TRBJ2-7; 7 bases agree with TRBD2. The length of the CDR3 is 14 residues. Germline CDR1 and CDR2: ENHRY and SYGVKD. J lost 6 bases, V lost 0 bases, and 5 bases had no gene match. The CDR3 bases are TGTGCCATCAGTGAGTCGACGGGAGGCTTCGAGCAGTACTTC. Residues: CAISESTGGFEQYF.

The CDR3 loop is CASSIGGGYGYTF. For the CDR3, the DNA is TGTGCCAGCAGTATAGGGGGGGGCTATGGCTACACCTTC. The genes are TRBV28 and TRBJ1-2, with D possibly being TRBD1 (6 bases). The CDR3 contains 13 residues. V lost 5 bases and J lost 4, with 11 bases in between. Germline CDR1 MDHEN, CDR2 SYDVKM.

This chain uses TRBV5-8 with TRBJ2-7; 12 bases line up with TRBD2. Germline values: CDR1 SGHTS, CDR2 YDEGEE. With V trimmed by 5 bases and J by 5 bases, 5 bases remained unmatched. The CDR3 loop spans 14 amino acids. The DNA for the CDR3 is TGTGCCAGCAGTTCCCGACTAGCGGGAGACGAGCAGTACTTC. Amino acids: CASSSRLAGDEQYF.

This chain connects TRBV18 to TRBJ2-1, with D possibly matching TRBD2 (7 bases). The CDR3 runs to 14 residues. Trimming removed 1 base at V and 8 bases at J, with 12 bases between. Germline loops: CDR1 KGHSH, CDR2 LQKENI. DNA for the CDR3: TGTGCCAGCTCACCACGGGAGGGGGTTCATGAGCAGTTCTTC. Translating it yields CASSPREGVHEQFF.

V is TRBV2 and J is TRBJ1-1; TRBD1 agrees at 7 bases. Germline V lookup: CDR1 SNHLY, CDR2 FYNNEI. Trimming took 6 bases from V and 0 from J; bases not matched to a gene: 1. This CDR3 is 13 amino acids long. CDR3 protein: CASSGTVNTEAFF. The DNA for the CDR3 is TGTGCCAGCAGCGGGACAGTGAACACTGAAGCTTTCTTT.

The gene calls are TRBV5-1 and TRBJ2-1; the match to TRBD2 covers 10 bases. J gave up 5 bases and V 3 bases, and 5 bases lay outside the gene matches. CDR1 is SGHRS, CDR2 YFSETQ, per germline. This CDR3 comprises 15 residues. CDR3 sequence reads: CASSSGTSANNEQFF. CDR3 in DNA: TGCGCCAGCAGCTCCGGGACTAGCGCTAACAATGAGCAGTTCTTC.

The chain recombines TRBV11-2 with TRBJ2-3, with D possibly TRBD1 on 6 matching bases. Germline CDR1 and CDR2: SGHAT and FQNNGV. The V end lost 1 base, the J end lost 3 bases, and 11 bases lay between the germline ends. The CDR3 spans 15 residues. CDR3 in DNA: TGTGCCAGCAGCTTAGTTGGACAGAAAACAGATACGCAGTATTTT. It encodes CASSLVGQKTDTQYF. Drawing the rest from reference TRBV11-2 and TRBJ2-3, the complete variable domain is EAGVAQSPRYKIIEKRQSVAFWCNPISGHATLYWYQQILGQGPKLLIQFQNNGVVDDSQLPKDRFSAERLKGVDSTLKIQPAKLEDSAVYLCASSLVGQKTDTQYFGPGTRLTVL.

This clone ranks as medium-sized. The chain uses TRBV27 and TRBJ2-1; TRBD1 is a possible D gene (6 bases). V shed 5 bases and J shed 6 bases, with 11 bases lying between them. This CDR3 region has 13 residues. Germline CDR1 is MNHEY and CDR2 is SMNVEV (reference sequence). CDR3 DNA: TGTGCCAGCAGTCCCCGACAGGTCAATGAGCAGTTCTTC. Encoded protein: CASSPRQVNEQFF.

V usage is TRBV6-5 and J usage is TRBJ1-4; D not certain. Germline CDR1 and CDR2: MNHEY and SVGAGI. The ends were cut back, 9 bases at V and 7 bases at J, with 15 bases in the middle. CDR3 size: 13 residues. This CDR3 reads CASSAQWAEKLFF. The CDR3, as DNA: TGTGCCAGTTCCGCGCAGTGGGCTGAAAAACTGTTTTTT.

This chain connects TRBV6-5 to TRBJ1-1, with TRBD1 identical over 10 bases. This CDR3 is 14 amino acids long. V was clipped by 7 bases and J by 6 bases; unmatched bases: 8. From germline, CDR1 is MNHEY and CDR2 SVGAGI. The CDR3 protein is CASNSGTGASEAFF. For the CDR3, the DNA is TGTGCCAGCAATAGCGGGACAGGGGCGTCTGAAGCTTTCTTT.

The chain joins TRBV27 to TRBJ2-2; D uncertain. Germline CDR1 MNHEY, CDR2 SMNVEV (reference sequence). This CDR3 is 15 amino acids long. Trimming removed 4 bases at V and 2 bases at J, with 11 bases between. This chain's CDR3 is CASSSRFGNTGELFF. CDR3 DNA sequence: TGTGCCAGCAGTTCTCGATTTGGCAACACCGGGGAGCTGTTTTTT.

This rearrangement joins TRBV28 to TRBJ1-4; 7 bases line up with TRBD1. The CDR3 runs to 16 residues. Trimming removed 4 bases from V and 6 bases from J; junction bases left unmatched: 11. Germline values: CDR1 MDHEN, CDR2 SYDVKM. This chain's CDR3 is CASSSVTGQDDEKLFF. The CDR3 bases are TGTGCCAGCAGTTCGGTAACCGGACAGGACGATGAAAAACTGTTTTTT.

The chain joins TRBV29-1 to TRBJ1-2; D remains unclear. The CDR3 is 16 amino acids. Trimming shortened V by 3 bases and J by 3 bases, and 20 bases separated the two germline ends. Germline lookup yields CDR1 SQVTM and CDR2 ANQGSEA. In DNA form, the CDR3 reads TGCAGCGTTGATCCCCGGGGAGGGAAGTCGGACTATGGCTACACCTTC. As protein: CSVDPRGGKSDYGYTF.

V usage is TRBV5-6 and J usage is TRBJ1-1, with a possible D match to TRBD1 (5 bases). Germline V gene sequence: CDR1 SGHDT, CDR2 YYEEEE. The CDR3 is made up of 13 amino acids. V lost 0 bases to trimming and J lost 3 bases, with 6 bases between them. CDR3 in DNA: TGTGCCAGCAGCTTGGGGGGCGACACTGAAGCTTTCTTT. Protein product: CASSLGGDTEAFF.

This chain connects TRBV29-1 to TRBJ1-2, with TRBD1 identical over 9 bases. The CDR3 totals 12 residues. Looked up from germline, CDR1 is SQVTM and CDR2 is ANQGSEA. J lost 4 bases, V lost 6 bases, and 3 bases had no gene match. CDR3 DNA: TGCAGCGTGGACAGGGGTAGCTATGGCTACACCTTC. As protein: CSVDRGSYGYTF.

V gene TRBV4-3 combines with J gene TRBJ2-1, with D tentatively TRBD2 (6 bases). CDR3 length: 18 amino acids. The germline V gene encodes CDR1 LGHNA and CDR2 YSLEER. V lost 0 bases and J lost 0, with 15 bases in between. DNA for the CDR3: TGCGCCAGCAGCCAAGATCGGGTGGGACTGAGCTCCTACAATGAGCAGTTCTTC. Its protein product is CASSQDRVGLSSYNEQFF.

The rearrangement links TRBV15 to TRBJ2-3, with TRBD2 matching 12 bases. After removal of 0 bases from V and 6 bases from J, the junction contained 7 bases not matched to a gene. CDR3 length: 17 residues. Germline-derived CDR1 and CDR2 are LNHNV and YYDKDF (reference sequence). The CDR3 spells CATSRDHGLAGPDTQYF. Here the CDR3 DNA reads TGTGCCACCAGCAGAGACCACGGACTAGCGGGACCGGATACGCAGTATTTT.

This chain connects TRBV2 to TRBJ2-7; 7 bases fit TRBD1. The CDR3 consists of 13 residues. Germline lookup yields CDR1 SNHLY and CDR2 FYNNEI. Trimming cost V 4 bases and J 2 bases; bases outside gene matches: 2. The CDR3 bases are TGTGCCAGCAGTGCGGGACAGCCCTACGAGCAGTACTTC. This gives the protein CASSAGQPYEQYF.

The CDR3 nucleotides read TGTGCCAGCAGCCTCGGGACTAGCGGGAGGCCCCCCGAGCAGTTCTTC. Protein sequence: CASSLGTSGRPPEQFF. V usage is TRBV5-4 and J usage is TRBJ2-1, with TRBD2 matching over 15 bases. The ends lost 4 bases at V and 10 bases at J; junction bases unmatched: 9. CDR1 and CDR2 (germline): SGHNT, YYREEE (reference sequence). The CDR3 contains 16 residues.

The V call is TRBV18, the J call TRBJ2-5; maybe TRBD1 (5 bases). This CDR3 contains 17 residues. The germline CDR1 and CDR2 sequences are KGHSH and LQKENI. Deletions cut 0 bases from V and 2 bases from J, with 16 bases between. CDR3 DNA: TGTGCCAGCTCACCACCGTTCCAGGGCGGCGAGCAAGAGACCCAGTACTTC. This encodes CASSPPFQGGEQETQYF. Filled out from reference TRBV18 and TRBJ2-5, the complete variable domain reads NAGVMQNPRHLVRRRGQEARLRCSPMKGHSHVYWYRQLPEEGLKFMVYLQKENIIDESGMPKERFSAEFPKEGPSILRIQQVVRGDSAAYFCASSPPFQGGEQETQYFGPGTRLLVL.

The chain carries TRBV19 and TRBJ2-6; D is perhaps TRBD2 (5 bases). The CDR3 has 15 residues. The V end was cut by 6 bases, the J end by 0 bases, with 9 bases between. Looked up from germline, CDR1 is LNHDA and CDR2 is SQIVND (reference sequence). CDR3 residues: CASRRDFSGANVLTF. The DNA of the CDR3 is TGTGCCAGTAGGAGGGATTTCTCTGGGGCCAACGTCCTGACTTTC. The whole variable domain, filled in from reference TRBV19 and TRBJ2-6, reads DGGITQSPKYLFRKEGQNVTLSCEQNLNHDAMYWYRQDPGQGLRLIYYSQIVNDFQKGDIAEGYSVSREKKESFPLTVTSAQKNPTAFYLCASRRDFSGANVLTFGAGSRLTVL.

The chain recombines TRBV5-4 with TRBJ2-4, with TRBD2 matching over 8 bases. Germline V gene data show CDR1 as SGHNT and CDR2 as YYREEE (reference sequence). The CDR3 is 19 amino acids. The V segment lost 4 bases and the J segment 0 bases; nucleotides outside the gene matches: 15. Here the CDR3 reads CASSPGLDINLLAKNIQYF. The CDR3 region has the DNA TGTGCCAGCAGCCCGGGACTAGATATAAACCTTCTAGCCAAAAACATTCAGTACTTC.

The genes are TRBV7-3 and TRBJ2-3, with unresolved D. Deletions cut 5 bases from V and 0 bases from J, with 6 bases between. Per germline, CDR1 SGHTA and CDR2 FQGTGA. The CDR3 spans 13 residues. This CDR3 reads CASSISSTDTQYF. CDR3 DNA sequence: TGTGCCAGCAGCATCAGTAGCACAGATACGCAGTATTTT.

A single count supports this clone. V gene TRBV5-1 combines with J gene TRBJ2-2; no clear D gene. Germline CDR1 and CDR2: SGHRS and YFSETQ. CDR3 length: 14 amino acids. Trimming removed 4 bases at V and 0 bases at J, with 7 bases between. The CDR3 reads CASSNNANTGELFF. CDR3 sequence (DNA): TGCGCCAGCAGCAACAACGCGAACACCGGGGAGCTGTTTTTT.